Presented here are 25 T cell receptor beta chains from one specimen sequenced in a study of radiotherapy plus CTLA-4 blockade in lung cancer. Sequenced by immunoSEQ multiplex PCR; TCRdb stores in-frame clones only, minus some. The sample has about 48,000 clones; approximately 86% are singletons. The sample here was peripheral blood, taken from a patient treated with radiotherapy plus ipilimumab. These receptors came from a human donor with non-small cell lung cancer that progressed on radiotherapy plus ipilimumab. Some clones in this sample may be carry-over from other donors' samples.

The chain joins TRBV15 to TRBJ2-7; 13 bases are shared with TRBD2. Losses at the gene ends were 2 bases for V and 5 bases for J; bases not matched to a gene: 3. The CDR3 contains 15 residues. Germline CDR1 and CDR2: LNHNV and YYDKDF (reference sequence). The CDR3 loop is CATSRTGTSGDEQYF. CDR3 DNA sequence: TGTGCCACCAGCAGAACCGGGACTAGCGGGGACGAGCAGTACTTC. Full variable domain (outside the CDR3, taken from reference TRBV15 and TRBJ2-7): DAMVIQNPRYQVTQFGKPVTLSCSQTLNHNVMYWYQQKSSQAPKLLFHYYDKDFNNEADTPDNFQSRRPNTSFCFLDIRSPGLGDTAMYLCATSRTGTSGDEQYFGPGTRLTVT.

V gene TRBV4-1 combines with J gene TRBJ1-1; D gene uncertain. V gave up 6 bases and J gave up 5 bases, with 16 bases separating them. Germline CDR1 and CDR2: MGHRA and YSYEKL. This CDR3 is 14 amino acids long. The CDR3 nucleotides read TGCGCCAGCAGTTTTGGAGGGAGGCGGACTGAAGCTTTCTTT. Translation: CASSFGGRRTEAFF.

This chain joins TRBV10-3 and TRBJ2-1; 8 bases map to TRBD2. The V and J ends lost 8 bases and 0 bases, in that order; junction bases with no gene match: 12. The germline CDR1 and CDR2 sequences are ENHRY and SYGVKD. This CDR3 spans 17 amino acids. The DNA for the CDR3 is TGTGCCATCCTTCTTCGACTAGCGCCAAGCTCCTACAATGAGCAGTTCTTC. Protein product: CAILLRLAPSSYNEQFF.

The chain has TRBV2 and TRBJ2-3; 7 positions match TRBD2. V was pared by 7 bases and J by 2 bases, with 12 bases of the junction left unmatched. This CDR3 has 16 residues. From germline, CDR1 is SNHLY and CDR2 FYNNEI. CDR3 sequence: CASITTSVSLTDTQYF. The CDR3 DNA is TGTGCCAGCATTACAACTAGCGTGAGCCTCACAGATACGCAGTATTTT.

The chain couples TRBV19 to TRBJ2-5, with 9 bases matching TRBD1. Germline values: CDR1 LNHDA, CDR2 SQIVND (reference sequence). Trimming cost V 4 bases and J 4 bases; bases outside gene matches: 10. This CDR3 spans 16 amino acids. CDR3 residues: CASSNPHRQGVETQYF. The CDR3 DNA sequence: TGTGCCAGTAGTAACCCTCACCGACAGGGGGTAGAGACCCAGTACTTC.

This clone was observed once. This chain uses TRBV2 with TRBJ2-1; 10 nucleotides align to TRBD2. Looked up from germline, CDR1 is SNHLY and CDR2 is FYNNEI. The CDR3 consists of 16 residues. Trimming took 3 bases from V and 6 from J; bases not matched to a gene: 8. This CDR3 reads CASSDLTSGAPNEQFF. DNA for the CDR3: TGTGCCAGCAGTGACCTTACTAGCGGGGCCCCCAATGAGCAGTTCTTC.

The chain has TRBV6-4 and TRBJ2-2, with TRBD2 matching 14 bases. The germline gives CDR1 MRHNA, CDR2 SNTAGT. The CDR3 is 16 amino acids. The trim removed 6 bases at V and 4 bases at J, leaving 4 bases unmatched. The CDR3 coding sequence is TGTGCCAGCAGCCGGGGACTAGCGGGGGTCACCGGGGAGCTGTTTTTT. Its protein is CASSRGLAGVTGELFF.

This rearrangement joins TRBV5-5 to TRBJ2-7; D gene unclear. The germline V gene has CDR1 SGHKS and CDR2 YYEKEE (reference sequence). The CDR3 has 12 amino acids. Trimming pared 2 bases from V and 2 bases from J, leaving 5 bases between. Here the CDR3 DNA reads TGTGCCAGCAGCTTTTACACCTACGAGCAGTACTTC. It is translated as CASSFYTYEQYF.

The chain is built from TRBV7-8 and TRBJ2-7; 12 bases fit TRBD1. V was pared by 5 bases and J by 7 bases, with 9 bases of the junction left unmatched. CDR1 SGHVS and CDR2 FQNEAQ come from the germline V gene. The CDR3 has 15 amino acids. CDR3 protein: CASSGGQGARKEQYF. In DNA, the CDR3 is TGTGCCAGCAGCGGGGGACAGGGGGCGAGAAAAGAGCAGTACTTC.

This chain connects TRBV18 to TRBJ2-5; a possible D gene is TRBD1 (6 bases). The J call may not be correct, given that the DNA end is closer to TRBJ2-7. This CDR3 comprises 14 residues. Germline CDR1 and CDR2: KGHSH and LQKENI. The DNA of the CDR3 is TGTGCCAGCTCGCGCGACAGGAGCTCCTACGAGCAGTACTTC. Amino acid sequence: CASSRDRSSYEQYF.

The rearrangement links TRBV6-6 to TRBJ1-1, with unresolved D. This CDR3 spans 10 amino acids. The germline V gene has CDR1 MNHNY and CDR2 SVGAGI (reference sequence). The germline V and J ends were trimmed by 7 bases and 7 bases, with 7 bases remaining between them. Here the CDR3 DNA reads TGTGCCAGCAATGCGGATGAAGCTTTCTTT. As protein: CASNADEAFF.

The rearrangement uses TRBV6-6 and TRBJ1-4; no firm D call. CDR1 MNHNY and CDR2 SVGAGI come from the germline V gene (reference sequence). The CDR3 spans 15 residues. V lost 2 bases and J 7 bases, leaving 14 bases between the germline ends. CDR3 sequence (DNA): TGTGCCAGCAGTTACCCCGGGGTGACGGTTGAAAAACTGTTTTTT. It codes for CASSYPGVTVEKLFF.

V is TRBV30 and J is TRBJ2-1, with D tentatively TRBD2 (6 bases). Germline-derived CDR1 and CDR2 are GTSNPN and SVGIG (reference sequence). V lost 7 bases, J lost 7 bases, and 17 bases lay in between. The CDR3 covers 13 residues. The CDR3 region is CAFGGALENEQFF. As DNA, the CDR3 is TGTGCCTTTGGCGGGGCTCTTGAGAATGAGCAGTTCTTC.

This sequence joins TRBV2 and TRBJ2-3; possibly TRBD2 for D (6 bases). Germline V gene lookup returns CDR1 SNHLY and CDR2 FYNNEI. V gave up 4 bases and J gave up 4 bases, with 9 bases separating them. The CDR3 is made up of 13 amino acids. The CDR3 DNA follows: TGTGCCAGCAGTGCGACTAGAGCAGATACGCAGTATTTT. This translates into CASSATRADTQYF. Variable domain in full (rest from reference TRBV2 and TRBJ2-3): EPEVTQTPSHQVTQMGQEVILRCVPISNHLYFYWYRQILGQKVEFLVSFYNNEISEKSEIFDDQFSVERPDGSNFTLKIRSTKLEDSAMYFCASSATRADTQYFGPGTRLTVL.

This clone was observed a single time. V is TRBV5-1 and J is TRBJ1-2, with 8 bases fitting TRBD1. Trimming cost V 0 bases and J 5 bases; bases outside gene matches: 3. This CDR3 is 14 amino acids long. In germline, CDR1 is SGHRS, CDR2 YFSETQ. CDR3 sequence reads: CASSLGDRSYGYTF. DNA of the CDR3: TGCGCCAGCAGCTTGGGGGACAGGTCTTATGGCTACACCTTC.

The J gene is TRBJ2-1, the V gene TRBV12-5; D is possibly TRBD1 (5 bases). Germline V gene lookup returns CDR1 LGHNT and CDR2 FRNRAP. This CDR3 comprises 17 residues. V was pared by 0 bases and J by 5 bases, with 17 bases between. The CDR3 DNA sequence: TGTGCTAGTGGTTTGGTAGAGGTGTTAAGGGGCGACAATGAGCAGTTCTTC. Its translation: CASGLVEVLRGDNEQFF. The whole variable domain, filled in from reference TRBV12-5 and TRBJ2-1, reads DARVTQTPRHKVTEMGQEVTMRCQPILGHNTVFWYRQTMMQGLELLAYFRNRAPLDDSGMPKDRFSAEMPDATLATLKIQPSEPRDSAVYFCASGLVEVLRGDNEQFFGPGTRLTVL.

The chain links TRBV15 to TRBJ1-4; tentatively, D is TRBD1 (5 bases). This CDR3 is 18 amino acids long. V lost 0 bases, J lost 3 bases, and 17 bases lay in between. CDR1 is LNHNV and CDR2 is YYDKDF in the germline V gene (reference sequence). The CDR3 loop reads CATSRDGRVGIPNEKLFF. Here the CDR3 DNA reads TGTGCCACCAGCAGAGATGGCAGGGTTGGAATCCCTAATGAAAAACTGTTTTTT. The full variable domain, with the rest looked up from reference TRBV15 and TRBJ1-4, is DAMVIQNPRYQVTQFGKPVTLSCSQTLNHNVMYWYQQKSSQAPKLLFHYYDKDFNNEADTPDNFQSRRPNTSFCFLDIRSPGLGDTAMYLCATSRDGRVGIPNEKLFFGSGTQLSVL.

The genes are TRBV5-4 and TRBJ2-3; 14 nucleotides agree with TRBD2. CDR3 size: 18 residues. Germline values: CDR1 SGHNT, CDR2 YYREEE (reference sequence). Trimming cost V 4 bases and J 2 bases; bases outside gene matches: 9. In DNA form, the CDR3 reads TGTGCCAGCAGCGGGGGGACTAGCGGGGGCCCCGACACAGATACGCAGTATTTT. It is translated as CASSGGTSGGPDTDTQYF.

The rearrangement links TRBV28 to TRBJ2-5, with 12 bases aligning to TRBD1. J gave up 4 bases and V 4 bases, and 4 bases lay outside the gene matches. Germline V gives CDR1 MDHEN, CDR2 SYDVKM. The CDR3 is 15 amino acids. In DNA, the CDR3 is TGTGCCAGCAGTTCTTGGGACAGGGGGCGAGAGACCCAGTACTTC. Translating gives CASSSWDRGRETQYF.

The chain carries TRBV21-1 and TRBJ1-2; the table names TRBD1, a call not compared with the DNA. TRBV21-1 represents a pseudogene. The CDR3 length is 14 residues. The CDR3 sequence: CASSKDTGDYGYTF. As DNA, the CDR3 is TGTGCCAGCAGCAAAGATACAGGGGACTATGGCTACACCTTC.

The CDR3 spells CASSLARAGGKCNEQFF. CDR3 nucleotides: TGTGCCAGCAGCTTAGCCAGGGCGGGGGGGAAGTGCAATGAGCAGTTCTTC. The rearrangement joins TRBV7-6 to TRBJ2-1, with 9 bases aligning to TRBD2. CDR3 size: 17 residues. Germline-derived CDR1 and CDR2 are SGHVS and FNYEAQ. The V and J ends lost 0 bases and 6 bases, in that order; junction bases with no gene match: 9. The full variable domain, completed using reference TRBV7-6 and TRBJ2-1, is GAGVSQSPRYKVTKRGQDVALRCDPISGHVSLYWYRQALGQGPEFLTYFNYEAQQDKSGLPNDRFSAERPEGSISTLTIQRTEQRDSAMYRCASSLARAGGKCNEQFFGPGTRLTVL.

CDR3 nucleotide sequence: TGTGCCACCAGCAAAGGGACAGCAGGTGAAAAACTGTTTTTT. This sequence encodes CATSKGTAGEKLFF. The chain links TRBV15 to TRBJ1-4; 7 bases match TRBD1. Germline V CDR1 and CDR2: LNHNV, YYDKDF (reference sequence). CDR3 length: 14 residues. V trimming: 4 bases; J trimming: 7 bases; junction bases outside the gene matches: 6.

The chain is built from TRBV7-6 and TRBJ1-5; TRBD1 is a possible D gene (5 bases). V gave up 5 bases and J gave up 7 bases, with 21 bases separating them. This CDR3 spans 16 amino acids. Germline CDR1 and CDR2: SGHVS and FNYEAQ. CDR3 DNA: TGTGCCAGCAGCCAGAATGGGGCTACAGGAGGGCAGCCCCAGCATTTT. Translation: CASSQNGATGGQPQHF.

The chain combines TRBV27 with TRBJ1-2; no clear D gene. Looked up from germline, CDR1 is MNHEY and CDR2 is SMNVEV (reference sequence). With 6 bases removed from V and 5 bases from J, the gap between germline ends came to 16 bases. The CDR3 has 14 amino acids. The CDR3 protein is CASRRGVASYGYTF. The CDR3 DNA follows: TGTGCCAGCAGAAGAGGAGTTGCTAGTTATGGCTACACCTTC.

V is TRBV27 and J is TRBJ2-5; tentatively, D is TRBD1 (6 bases). The tail of the sequence fits TRBJ2-7 better, so the J call may be wrong. The germline V gene encodes CDR1 MNHEY and CDR2 SMNVEV (reference sequence). This CDR3 region has 15 residues. The CDR3: CASQPDRDISYEQYF. CDR3 nucleotide sequence: TGTGCCAGTCAACCAGACCGGGACATATCCTACGAGCAGTACTTC.